Listed below are T cell receptor beta chains from one sample, sequenced in a study of cytomegalovirus exposure and HLA in healthy donors. The method was immunoSEQ multiplex PCR; TCRdb's version includes in-frame clones alone and lacks a portion of them. This sample carries 130,000 or so clones, more than 65% of them seen once, and the ten largest clones take roughly 1.5%. Sequencing was performed on PBMCs. Receptor source: a young woman in good health and CMV-seronegative. Each CDR3 is given without its conserved first and last residue. Each record gives: V gene, CDR3 protein.

V: TRBV6-5; CDR3: ASSYEAGTEAF
V: TRBV6-1; CDR3: ASMLPGQNTEAF
V: TRBV9; CDR3: ASSGLDRALPELF
V: TRBV5-1; CDR3: ASSLVETGSYEQY
V: TRBV5-6; CDR3: ASTRTGDNIQY
V: TRBV5-6; CDR3: ASSLVDFDNEQF
V: TRBV7-2; CDR3: ASSSTGTGLETQY
V: TRBV10-3; CDR3: AIRETGRNYGYT
V: TRBV6-1; CDR3: ASSEEAGGGYT
V: TRBV29-1; CDR3: SVTGVGYEQY
V: TRBV2; CDR3: ASSELGTSGRASYNEQF
V: TRBV9; CDR3: ASSITGGSAETQY
V: TRBV5-8; CDR3: ASSLWAGTRAGANVLT
V: TRBV15; CDR3: ATSRGRGGGNTIY
V: TRBV19; CDR3: ASTQLGLAGNQF
V: TRBV27; CDR3: ASSLEQGGDEQF
V: TRBV6-1; CDR3: ASSEAAGDSGNTIY
V: TRBV19; CDR3: ASNGDRGLNSPLH
V: TRBV6-5; CDR3: ASSYLGQGKETQY
V: TRBV14; CDR3: ASSPRQGPSYEQY
V: TRBV19; CDR3: ASSIDREGGNEQF
V: TRBV6-5; CDR3: ASGTGAFNSPLH
V: TRBV7-6; CDR3: ASSTEPGVYGYT
V: TRBV6-1; CDR3: ASLSGGAPDTQY
V: TRBV4-1; CDR3: ASSRGGGQGSYEQY
V: TRBV21-1; CDR3: ASSKRPDREEDYGYT
V: TRBV6-5; CDR3: ASSYRDFTEAF
V: TRBV11-3; CDR3: ASSLAGTGPAWGLF
V: TRBV7-9; CDR3: ASSSDRGSYEQY
V: TRBV7-9; CDR3: ASSLEGLEGTGELF
V: TRBV7-9; CDR3: ASSLSRGPDEQY
V: TRBV19; CDR3: ASSPTGTGNTIY
V: TRBV6-5; CDR3: ASSSGTGGADTQY
V: TRBV7-9; CDR3: ASSSTGGYTEAF
V: TRBV28; CDR3: ASSTTGELYEQY
V: TRBV29-1; CDR3: SVGGAGGDGYT
V: TRBV18; CDR3: ASSPVPGANEQY
V: TRBV5-1; CDR3: ASSSGYGYT
V: TRBV5-6; CDR3: ASSAPRGNTEAF
V: TRBV5-1; CDR3: ASSPEGGGSNQPQH
V: TRBV7-9; CDR3: ASSLDGAGYGYT
V: TRBV29-1; CDR3: SVEAGKGSPLH
V: TRBV5-1; CDR3: ASSSTLTGQGAGNTIY
V: TRBV25-1; CDR3: ASKKGQTNTEAF
V: TRBV6-5; CDR3: ASRRGRRNTEAF
V: TRBV4-2; CDR3: ASSPSTAWGTEAF
V: TRBV13; CDR3: ASSLSPSLEVELF
V: TRBV20-1; CDR3: SAARQEGYT
V: TRBV27; CDR3: ASGTANTEAF
V: TRBV7-8; CDR3: ASSLISGAGSSYEQY
V: TRBV18; CDR3: ASSPYLAGKDTEAF
V: TRBV12-5; CDR3: ASGPGPWGGTSYEQY
V: TRBV7-9; CDR3: ASSFGAATEAF
V: TRBV11-2; CDR3: ASSLVRTARIEQY
V: TRBV19; CDR3: ASSAVQGSSNYGYT
V: TRBV19; CDR3: ASSIGLSDTQY
V: TRBV7-9; CDR3: ASSLDYDLAF
V: TRBV19; CDR3: ASSGVGFGYT
V: TRBV19; CDR3: ASLRANTEAF